The rows below give T cell receptor beta chains drawn from one sample of a study of T cells in tuberculosis. Clones were read by immunoSEQ multiplex PCR, and TCRdb kept only the in-frame ones, dropping some. The sample has approximately 49,000 clones; roughly 95% are singletons. The specimen was PBMCs, collected at tuberculosis diagnosis. The receptors here all came from an adult with tuberculosis. Both conserved end residues are part of each CDR3. D genes are given only for firm matches. Some rows have no size entry. The others give once, few or many, or a class for an expanded clone.

>NA|TRBJ2-1|NA|TRBV28
TGTGCCAGCAGTAGGACAGAGAGCTCCTACAATGAGCAGTTCTTC
CASSRTESSYNEQFF
>TRBD2|TRBJ2-1|NA|TRBV7-6
TGTGCCAGCAGCCCATTAGGCCTAGCGGGAGGACTCTCCTACAATGAGCAGTTCTTC
CASSPLGLAGGLSYNEQFF
>TRBD1|TRBJ1-2|once|TRBV7-9
TGTGCCAGCAGCCCGGGACAGGCCTATGGCTACACCTTC
CASSPGQAYGYTF
>NA|TRBJ2-7|NA|TRBV28
TGTGCCAGCAGTTTCGATTTGGTGGGCCTAAGCTACGAGCAGTACTTC
CASSFDLVGLSYEQYF
>TRBD2|TRBJ2-1|NA|TRBV7-9
TGTGCCAGCAGCTTAGGACTAGCGAAACTCTACAATGAGCAGTTCTTC
CASSLGLAKLYNEQFF
>NA|TRBJ1-2|NA|TRBV10-2
TGCGCCAGCAGTGAGTCGAATTTATACCCCTTCCAGGGCTACACCTTC
CASSESNLYPFQGYTF
>NA|TRBJ1-2|NA|TRBV29-1
TGCAGCGTTGAAGGGACAGTCTATGGCTACACCTTC
CSVEGTVYGYTF
>TRBD2|TRBJ2-7|once|TRBV11-2
TGTGCCAGCAGCTTAGGAACGGCAGCGGGAGCCGCCTACGAGCAGTACTTC
CASSLGTAAGAAYEQYF
>TRBD1|TRBJ2-1|NA|TRBV29-1
TGCAGCGTTGACGCCGAACAGGGGGGAACCTACAATGAGCAGTTCTTC
CSVDAEQGGTYNEQFF
>TRBD1|TRBJ1-4|NA|TRBV15
TGTGCCACCAGCAGAGAACGACAGGGTAGAGAAAAACTGTTTTTT
CATSRERQGREKLFF
>TRBD2|TRBJ2-1|NA|TRBV6-6
TGTGCCAGCGTCCCCGGGGGGGGTGAGCAGTTCTTC
CASVPGGGEQFF
>TRBD1|TRBJ2-3|NA|TRBV5-1
TGCGCCAGCAGCACGCGGGGACAGGGACGCACAGATACGCAGTATTTT
CASSTRGQGRTDTQYF
>TRBD2|TRBJ2-7|NA|TRBV5-8
TGTGCCAGCAGCTTGCTAGCGGGAGGGCCTAGTGAGCAGTACTTC
CASSLLAGGPSEQYF
>TRBD1|TRBJ1-2|NA|TRBV2
TGTGCCAGCAGTGGAGGTCCGACAGGGACTTATGGCTACACCTTC
CASSGGPTGTYGYTF
>NA|TRBJ1-1|once|TRBV30
TGTGCCTGGTTCAGCCTTCTAGTGAACACTGAAGCTTTCTTT
CAWFSLLVNTEAFF
>TRBD2|TRBJ2-1|NA|TRBV11-2
TGTGCCAGCAGTCATAGCGGGGGAAGCTCCTACAATGAGCAGTTCTTC
CASSHSGGSSYNEQFF
>NA|TRBJ2-3|NA|TRBV10-2
TGCGCCAGCAGAGGCGCCGGGACTGGCACAGATACGCAGTATTTT
CASRGAGTGTDTQYF
>TRBD2|TRBJ2-3|NA|TRBV19
TGTGCCAGTAGTATAGATATCCCCTCGGGACTAGCGGTTAGCACAGATACGCAGTATTTT
CASSIDIPSGLAVSTDTQYF
>TRBD1|TRBJ1-2|NA|TRBV5-4
TGTGCCAGCAGCTTACAGGGGGTAGAGGGCTACACCTTC
CASSLQGVEGYTF
>NA|TRBJ1-1|NA|TRBV6-5
TGTGCCAGCAGCCGGGGGGCTGAAGCTTTCTTT
CASSRGAEAFF
>NA|TRBJ1-1|NA|TRBV14
TGTGCCAGCAGCCAAAGGTCTAGTTACGGAGCTTTCTTT
CASSQRSSYGAFF
>NA|TRBJ2-3|NA|TRBV7-9
TGTGCCAGCAGCTTAAGCCAAAGCACAGATACGCAGTATTTT
CASSLSQSTDTQYF
>NA|TRBJ2-7|few|TRBV4-1
TGCGCCAGCAGCTTAGTAGAGGGAGGACGCGGCTACGAGCAGTACTTC
CASSLVEGGRGYEQYF
>NA|TRBJ2-7|NA|TRBV27
TGTGCCAGCAGTTTATCAGGGGCAACGCGCCAGGAGCAGTACTTC
CASSLSGATRQEQYF
>TRBD1|TRBJ2-2|NA|TRBV5-1
TGCGCCAGCAGCGGAACGACAGGGGCCACCGGGGAGCTGTTTTTT
CASSGTTGATGELFF
>NA|TRBJ2-2|NA|TRBV14
TGTGCCAGCAGCCAAATCGTCGGGGAGCTGTTTTTT
CASSQIVGELFF
>TRBD1|TRBJ1-1|NA|TRBV19
TGTGCCAGTAGTATAGCCCATGGGACAGTGAACACTGAAGCTTTCTTT
CASSIAHGTVNTEAFF
>TRBD2|TRBJ2-1|NA|TRBV2
TGTGCCAGCAGTGGGACTAGCGGTCCCTACAATGAGCAGTTCTTC
CASSGTSGPYNEQFF
>TRBD1|TRBJ2-5|NA|TRBV29-1
TGCAGCGTTGAAAAATTTTTGCGCACGGGACAGGGGCTGAAGGGGACCCAGTACTTC
CSVEKFLRTGQGLKGTQYF
>NA|TRBJ1-1|NA|TRBV7-2
TGTGCCAGCAGCTTAGCCGTCGTTCAAGCCCAGAACACTGAAGCTTTCTTT
CASSLAVVQAQNTEAFF
>TRBD2|TRBJ2-1|NA|TRBV7-2
TGTGCCAGCAGCTTAGGACTAGCGGGCTCGGTAGAGCAGTTCTTC
CASSLGLAGSVEQFF
>NA|TRBJ1-4|NA|TRBV2
TGTGCCAGCAACCTGGCCAACCGAGACAGGAGTAATGAAAAACTGTTTTTT
CASNLANRDRSNEKLFF